In its sample, the clone carrying this TCR beta chain was seen a few times. These data originate in a study of blood T cell repertoires in COVID-19. Study details: COVID-19 samples, acute and convalescent, were from the United States, Italy and Spain. In each case, the material was cDNA or gDNA derived from T cells, B-cell-depleted T cells, or PBMCs.

From germline, CDR1 is SGHTA and CDR2 FQGNSA. V lost 2 bases and J lost 3; bases outside the gene matches: 6. The CDR3 spans 15 residues. Per the authors' pipeline: Estimates of nucleated cell counts were drawn from the amplification of reference gene primers. Sequencing used immunoSEQ multiplex PCR; TCRdb keeps in-frame clones, though not all of them. Clone size and the V and J calls come from that table; the DNA yielded D and trimming. The top ten hold more than 0.25% of the sample, which has just over 650,000 clones, just under 90% seen once. This clonotype originated in a woman between 18 and 29 years old with acute or convalescent COVID-19. The chain employs TRBV7-2 and TRBJ1-1; TRBD1 aligns across 7 bases. The sequenced material came from peripheral blood. CDR3 in DNA: TGTGCCAGCAGCTTATTAGTGGGACAGTACACTGAAGCTTTCTTT. This codes for CASSLLVGQYTEAFF. Looking up the rest from reference TRBV7-2 and TRBJ1-1 gives the full variable domain: GAGVSQSPSNKVTEKGKDVELRCDPISGHTALYWYRQSLGQGLEFLIYFQGNSAPDKSGLPSDRFSAERTGGSVSTLTIQRTQQEDSAVYLCASSLLVGQYTEAFFGQGTRLTVV.